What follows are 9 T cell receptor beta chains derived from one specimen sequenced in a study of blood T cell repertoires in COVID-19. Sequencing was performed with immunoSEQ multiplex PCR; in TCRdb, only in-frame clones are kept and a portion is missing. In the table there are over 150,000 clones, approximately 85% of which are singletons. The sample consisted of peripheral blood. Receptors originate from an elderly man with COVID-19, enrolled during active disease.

The CDR3 protein is CASSYSGLRGNQPQHF. CDR3 DNA sequence: TGTGCCAGCAGTTACTCCGGCTTGCGGGGCAATCAGCCCCAGCATTTT. The J gene is TRBJ1-5, the V gene TRBV6-6; D is unresolved. Per the germline V gene, CDR1 is MNHNY and CDR2 is SVGAGI (reference sequence). The germline V and J ends were trimmed by 0 bases and 2 bases, with 11 bases remaining between them. CDR3 length equals 16 residues.

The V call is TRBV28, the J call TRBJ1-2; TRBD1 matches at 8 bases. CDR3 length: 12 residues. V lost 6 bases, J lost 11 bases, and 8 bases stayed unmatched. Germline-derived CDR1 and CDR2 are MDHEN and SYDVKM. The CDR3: CASSRTGLGYTF. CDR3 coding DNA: TGTGCCAGCAGCCGGACAGGGCTGGGTTACACCTTC.

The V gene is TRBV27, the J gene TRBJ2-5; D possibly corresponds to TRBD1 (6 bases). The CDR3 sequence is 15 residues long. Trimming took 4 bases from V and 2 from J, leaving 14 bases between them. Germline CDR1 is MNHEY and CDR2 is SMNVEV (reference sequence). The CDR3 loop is CASSSSDRTQETQYF. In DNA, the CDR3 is TGTGCCAGCAGTTCCTCCGACAGGACACAAGAGACCCAGTACTTC.

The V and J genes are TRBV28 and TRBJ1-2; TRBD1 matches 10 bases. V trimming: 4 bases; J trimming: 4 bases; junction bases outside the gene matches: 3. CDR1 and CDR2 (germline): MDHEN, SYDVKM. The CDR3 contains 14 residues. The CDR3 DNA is TGTGCCAGCAGTTATGGACAGGGGGGCTATGGCTACACCTTC. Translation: CASSYGQGGYGYTF.

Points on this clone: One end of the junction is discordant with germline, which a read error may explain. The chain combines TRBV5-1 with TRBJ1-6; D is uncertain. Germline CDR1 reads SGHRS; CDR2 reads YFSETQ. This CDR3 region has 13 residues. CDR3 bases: TGCGCCAGCAGCTCCACAGTTAATTCAGCCCTCCACTTT. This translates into CASSSTVNSALHF.

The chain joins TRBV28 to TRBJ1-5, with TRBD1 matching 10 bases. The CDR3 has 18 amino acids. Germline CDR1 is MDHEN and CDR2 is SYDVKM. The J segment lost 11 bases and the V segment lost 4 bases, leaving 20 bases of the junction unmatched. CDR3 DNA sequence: TGTGCCAGCAGTTCTTGGACAGGGGGGGCGGTGCGATCAATAGCCCAGCATTTT. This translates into CASSSWTGGAVRSIAQHF.

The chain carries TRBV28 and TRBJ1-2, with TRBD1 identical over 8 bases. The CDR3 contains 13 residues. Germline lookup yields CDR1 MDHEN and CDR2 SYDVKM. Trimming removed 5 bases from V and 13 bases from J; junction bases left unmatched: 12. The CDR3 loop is CASSPGQGRLGTF. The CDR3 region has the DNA TGTGCCAGCAGTCCTGGACAGGGACGGCTTGGCACCTTC.

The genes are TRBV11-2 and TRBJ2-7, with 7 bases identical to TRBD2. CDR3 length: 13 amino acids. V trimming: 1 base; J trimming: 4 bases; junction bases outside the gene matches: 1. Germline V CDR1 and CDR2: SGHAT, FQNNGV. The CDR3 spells CASSLGLAYEQYF. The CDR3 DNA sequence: TGTGCCAGCAGCTTAGGACTAGCTTACGAGCAGTACTTC. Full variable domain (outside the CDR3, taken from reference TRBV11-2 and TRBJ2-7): EAGVAQSPRYKIIEKRQSVAFWCNPISGHATLYWYQQILGQGPKLLIQFQNNGVVDDSQLPKDRFSAERLKGVDSTLKIQPAKLEDSAVYLCASSLGLAYEQYFGPGTRLTVT.

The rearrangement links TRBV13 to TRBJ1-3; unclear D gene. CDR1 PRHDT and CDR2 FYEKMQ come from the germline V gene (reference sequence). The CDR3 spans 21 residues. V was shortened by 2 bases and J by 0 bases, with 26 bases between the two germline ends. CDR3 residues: CASSLSLGLGRDGSSGNTIYF. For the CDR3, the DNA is TGTGCCAGCAGCTTAAGTTTGGGTTTGGGCCGTGACGGCAGCTCTGGAAACACCATATATTTT.